This TCR beta chain originates from a study of Ad26.COV2.S vaccination and SARS-CoV-2 variants. Across the study: Dosing was one shot or two shots 56 days apart. Study results and limitations: Reportedly, after vaccination the spike-specific CD8+ and CD4+ T cell responses displayed substantial breadth.

Noted treatment: 19 received Ad26.COV2.S at low or high dose, single or two shots; roughly 5 received placebo; per-sample allocation not given. Sample collection was performed on day 63 after the first vaccine or placebo injection. It was an adult aged 18-55 years in Boston who was the donor. The table came from immunoSEQ multiplex PCR; TCRdb's copy has only in-frame clones and leaves some out. The table records about 370,000 clones, approximately 86% of them present only once. With regard to this clone: No antigen is known for it.

This CDR3 is built from 14 residues. CDR1 is SGHRS and CDR2 is YFSETQ in the germline V gene. V was clipped by 4 bases and J by 2 bases, with 11 bases between them. This clonotype was sampled from a person aged 18 to 65 who received the Ad26.COV2.S COVID-19 vaccine or a placebo. This chain uses TRBV5-1 with TRBJ2-3; D uncertain. Sequenced here: peripheral blood, sampled in a trial of Ad26.COV2.S vaccine versus placebo. The CDR3 nucleotides read TGCGCCAGCAGCCAGCAGAGAAACACAGATACGCAGTATTTT. This encodes CASSQQRNTDTQYF. Variable domain in full (rest from reference TRBV5-1 and TRBJ2-3): KAGVTQTPRYLIKTRGQQVTLSCSPISGHRSVSWYQQTPGQGLQFLFEYFSETQRNKGNFPGRFSGRQFSNSRSEMNVSTLELGDSALYLCASSQQRNTDTQYFGPGTRLTVL.